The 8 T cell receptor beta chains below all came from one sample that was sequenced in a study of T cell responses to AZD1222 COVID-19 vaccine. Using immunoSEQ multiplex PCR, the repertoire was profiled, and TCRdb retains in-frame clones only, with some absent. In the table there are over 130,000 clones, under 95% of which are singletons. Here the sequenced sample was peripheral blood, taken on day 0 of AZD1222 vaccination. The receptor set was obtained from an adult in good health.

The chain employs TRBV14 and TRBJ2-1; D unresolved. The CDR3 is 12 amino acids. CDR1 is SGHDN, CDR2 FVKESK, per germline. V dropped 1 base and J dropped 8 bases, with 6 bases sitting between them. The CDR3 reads CASSQGPYEQFF. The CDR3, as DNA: TGTGCCAGCAGCCAAGGGCCCTATGAGCAGTTCTTC.

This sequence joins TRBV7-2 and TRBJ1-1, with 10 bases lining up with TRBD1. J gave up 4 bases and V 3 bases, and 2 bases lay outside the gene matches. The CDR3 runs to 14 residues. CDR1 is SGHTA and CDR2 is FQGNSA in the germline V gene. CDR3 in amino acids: CASSLGQGFTEAFF. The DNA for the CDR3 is TGTGCCAGCAGCTTGGGACAGGGGTTCACTGAAGCTTTCTTT. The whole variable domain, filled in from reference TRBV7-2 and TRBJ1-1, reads GAGVSQSPSNKVTEKGKDVELRCDPISGHTALYWYRQSLGQGLEFLIYFQGNSAPDKSGLPSDRFSAERTGGSVSTLTIQRTQQEDSAVYLCASSLGQGFTEAFFGQGTRLTVV.

In nucleotides, the CDR3 is TGTGCCAGCTCGCCTTGGACAGGGGTAGGCTCACCCCTCCACTTT. Amino acids: CASSPWTGVGSPLHF. The chain joins TRBV18 to TRBJ1-6, with TRBD1 identical over 9 bases. CDR1 and CDR2 (germline): KGHSH, LQKENI. The CDR3 is 15 residues long. The V and J ends lost 6 bases and 10 bases, in that order; junction bases with no gene match: 10.

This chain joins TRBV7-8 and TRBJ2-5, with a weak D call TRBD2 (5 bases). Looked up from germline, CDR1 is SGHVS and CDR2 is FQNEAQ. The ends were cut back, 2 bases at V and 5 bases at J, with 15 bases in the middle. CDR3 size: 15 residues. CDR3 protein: CASSLLGLGGETQYF. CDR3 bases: TGTGCCAGCAGCTTACTTGGGCTAGGCGGGGAGACCCAGTACTTC.

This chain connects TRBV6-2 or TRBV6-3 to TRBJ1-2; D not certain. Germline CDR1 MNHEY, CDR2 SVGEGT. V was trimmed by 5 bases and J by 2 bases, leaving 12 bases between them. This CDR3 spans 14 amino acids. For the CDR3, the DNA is TGTGCCAGCAGTCTTCGACCGACAAACTATGGCTACACCTTC. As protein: CASSLRPTNYGYTF.

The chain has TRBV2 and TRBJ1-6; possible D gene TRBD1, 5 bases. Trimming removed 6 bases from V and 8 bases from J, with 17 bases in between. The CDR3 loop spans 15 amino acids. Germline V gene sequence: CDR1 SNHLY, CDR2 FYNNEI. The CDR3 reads CASSPSEGRHSPLHF. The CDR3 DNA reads TGTGCCAGCAGCCCATCCGAGGGGCGACATTCACCCCTCCACTTT.

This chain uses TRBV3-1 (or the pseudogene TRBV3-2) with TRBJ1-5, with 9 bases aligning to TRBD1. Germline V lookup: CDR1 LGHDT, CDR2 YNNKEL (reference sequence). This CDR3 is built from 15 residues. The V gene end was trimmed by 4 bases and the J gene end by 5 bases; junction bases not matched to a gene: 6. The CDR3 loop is CASSPQGAGDQPQHF. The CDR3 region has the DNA TGTGCCAGCAGCCCACAGGGGGCCGGGGATCAGCCCCAGCATTTT.

The CDR3 loop reads CASSLGVTSGARGETQYF. The DNA for the CDR3 is TGTGCCAGCAGCTTGGGAGTGACTAGCGGGGCGAGGGGTGAGACCCAGTACTTC. This chain joins TRBV5-4 and TRBJ2-5, with TRBD2 matching over 11 bases. After removal of 0 bases from V and 5 bases from J, the junction contained 12 bases not matched to a gene. Looked up from germline, CDR1 is SGHNT and CDR2 is YYREEE (reference sequence). CDR3 size: 18 residues.